The 11 T cell receptor beta chains reported below all come from one sample, sequenced in a study of blood T cell repertoires in COVID-19. The protocol was immunoSEQ multiplex PCR, while the TCRdb copy is restricted to in-frame clones and leaves out a portion. This table has approximately 63,000 clones, over 75% appearing once. Material: peripheral blood. These receptors originate from a woman aged 55-75 years with COVID-19, enrolled during active disease.

This clone was seen a few times. This chain links TRBV11-3 with TRBJ2-3; perhaps TRBD1 as D (5 bases). This CDR3 spans 12 amino acids. Germline values: CDR1 SGHNT, CDR2 YENEEA. V gave up 9 bases and J gave up 1 base, with 8 bases separating them. The CDR3, as DNA: TGTGCCAGTGGACACCGCACAGATACGCAGTATTTT. Translated, it gives CASGHRTDTQYF.

To note about this clone: Relative to the germline gene, one junction end is altered; a read error may explain this. The rearrangement uses TRBV7-7 and TRBJ2-4; 9 bases fit TRBD1. The CDR3 extends over 15 amino acids. Germline CDR1 and CDR2: SSHAT and FNYEAQ (reference sequence). CDR3 amino acids: CASSLGPGQGHIQYF. The CDR3 DNA reads as TGTGCTAGCAGCCTCGGCCCGGGACAGGGACACATTCAGTACTTC.

The chain recombines TRBV28 with TRBJ1-4, with a possible D match to TRBD1 (5 bases). This CDR3 contains 16 residues. Germline lookup yields CDR1 MDHEN and CDR2 SYDVKM. Trimming pared 2 bases from V and 8 bases from J, leaving 18 bases between. Here the CDR3 DNA reads TGTGCCAGCAGTTTACCGCTCTCAGGGCTTCGGGAAAAACTGTTTTTT. This translates into CASSLPLSGLREKLFF.

The chain has TRBV7-9 and TRBJ1-3; 8 positions match TRBD1. Germline trimming cut 3 bases from V and 9 bases from J; bases unmatched to any gene: 7. CDR3 size: 14 residues. Germline V gene sequence: CDR1 SEHNR, CDR2 FQNEAQ (reference sequence). The CDR3 loop reads CASSFGRGQSTIYF. As DNA, the CDR3 is TGTGCCAGCAGCTTCGGCAGGGGGCAGTCCACCATATATTTT.

The chain couples TRBV6-1 to TRBJ2-1; 8 bases align to TRBD2. CDR1 is MNHNS, CDR2 SASEGT, per germline. The V and J ends lost 2 bases and 2 bases, in that order; junction bases with no gene match: 8. There are 17 residues in the CDR3. For the CDR3, the DNA is TGTGCCAGCAGTGAATGGGGTGGCGGGAGGCCCTACAATGAGCAGTTCTTC. Translation gives CASSEWGGGRPYNEQFF.

This sequence joins TRBV5-1 and TRBJ2-7; 8 nucleotides agree with TRBD2. CDR1 and CDR2 from the germline V gene are SGHRS and YFSETQ. The CDR3 length is 16 residues. The J segment lost 5 bases and the V segment lost 4 bases, leaving 14 bases of the junction unmatched. This CDR3 is CASSPRAREVVDEQYF. The CDR3 coding sequence is TGCGCCAGCAGCCCCCGAGCGCGGGAGGTAGTAGACGAGCAGTACTTC.

This sequence joins TRBV19 and TRBJ1-2; 7 bases align to TRBD1. The CDR3 extends over 14 amino acids. Germline CDR1 reads LNHDA; CDR2 reads SQIVND (reference sequence). V shed 5 bases, J shed 8 bases, and the junction held 11 bases outside the gene matches. CDR3 in DNA: TGTGCCAGTAGTTCCCTCGACAGGGTAAGGGGCTACACCTTC. It codes for CASSSLDRVRGYTF.

The V call is TRBV18, the J call TRBJ2-3, with 8 bases lining up with TRBD1. V shed 8 bases, J shed 0 bases, and the junction held 10 bases outside the gene matches. The length of the CDR3 is 16 residues. Germline V CDR1 and CDR2: KGHSH, LQKENI. The DNA of the CDR3 is TGTGCCAGCCCTCCCCAGGGGGCGGCTAGCACAGATACGCAGTATTTT. Protein product: CASPPQGAASTDTQYF.

J is TRBJ2-7 and V is TRBV28; tentative D call: TRBD1 (5 bases). Trimming left V 1 base short and J 2 bases short, with 9 bases between. The CDR3 has 14 residues. Germline-derived CDR1 and CDR2 are MDHEN and SYDVKM. The CDR3 DNA sequence: TGTGCCAGCAGTTTATTGTCAGGGACCTACGAGCAGTACTTC. This sequence encodes CASSLLSGTYEQYF. Full variable domain (rest looked up from reference TRBV28 and TRBJ2-7): DVKVTQSSRYLVKRTGEKVFLECVQDMDHENMFWYRQDPGLGLRLIYFSYDVKMKEKGDIPEGYSVSREKKERFSLILESASTNQTSMYLCASSLLSGTYEQYFGPGTRLTVT.

The chain is built from TRBV4-3 and TRBJ1-6; no definite D call. Per the germline V gene, CDR1 is LGHNA and CDR2 is YSLEER. This CDR3 has 15 amino acids. Trimming stripped 4 bases from V and 0 bases from J, with 7 bases between. The CDR3 reads CASSPTSSYNSPLHF. The CDR3 DNA follows: TGCGCCAGCAGCCCCACGAGCTCCTATAATTCACCCCTCCACTTT.

This CDR3 reads CASSYPGGTEAFF. In nucleotides, the CDR3 is TGTGCCAGCAGTTATCCAGGGGGCACTGAAGCTTTCTTT. The V call is TRBV6-2 or TRBV6-3, the J call TRBJ1-1; 7 positions match TRBD1. Germline values: CDR1 MNHEY, CDR2 SVGEGT. The CDR3 sequence is 13 residues long. J was trimmed by 4 bases and V by 3 bases; bases with no gene match: 2.